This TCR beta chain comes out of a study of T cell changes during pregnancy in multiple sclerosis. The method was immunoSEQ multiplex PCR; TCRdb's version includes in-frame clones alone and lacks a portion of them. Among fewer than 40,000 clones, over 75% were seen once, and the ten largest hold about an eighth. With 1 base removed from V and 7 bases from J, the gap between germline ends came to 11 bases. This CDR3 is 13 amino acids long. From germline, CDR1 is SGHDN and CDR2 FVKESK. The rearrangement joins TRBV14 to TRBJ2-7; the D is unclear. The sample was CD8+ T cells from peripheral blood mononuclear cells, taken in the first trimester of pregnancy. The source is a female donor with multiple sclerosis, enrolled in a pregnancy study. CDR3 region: CASSQAALWEQYF. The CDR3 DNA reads TGTGCCAGCAGCCAAGCTGCCCTATGGGAGCAGTACTTC.